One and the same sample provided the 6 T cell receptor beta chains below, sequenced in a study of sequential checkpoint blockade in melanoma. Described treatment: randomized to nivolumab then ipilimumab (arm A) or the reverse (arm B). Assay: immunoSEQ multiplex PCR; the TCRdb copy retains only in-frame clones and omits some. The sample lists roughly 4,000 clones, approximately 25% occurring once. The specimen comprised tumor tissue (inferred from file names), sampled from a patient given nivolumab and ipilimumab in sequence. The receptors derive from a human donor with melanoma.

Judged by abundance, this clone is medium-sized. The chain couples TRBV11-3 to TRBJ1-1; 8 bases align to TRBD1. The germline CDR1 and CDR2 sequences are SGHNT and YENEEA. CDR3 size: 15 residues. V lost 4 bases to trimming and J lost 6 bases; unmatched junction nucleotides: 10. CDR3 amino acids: CASSSPHTGGSEAFF. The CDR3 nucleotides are TGTGCCAGCAGCTCACCACACACAGGGGGATCTGAAGCTTTCTTT.

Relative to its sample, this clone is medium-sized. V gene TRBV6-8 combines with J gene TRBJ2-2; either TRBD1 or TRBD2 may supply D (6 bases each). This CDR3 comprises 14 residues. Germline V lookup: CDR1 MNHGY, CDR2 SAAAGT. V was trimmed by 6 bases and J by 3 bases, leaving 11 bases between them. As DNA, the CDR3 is TGTGCCAGCAGACACAGGGAGGACACCGGGGAGCTGTTTTTT. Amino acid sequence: CASRHREDTGELFF.

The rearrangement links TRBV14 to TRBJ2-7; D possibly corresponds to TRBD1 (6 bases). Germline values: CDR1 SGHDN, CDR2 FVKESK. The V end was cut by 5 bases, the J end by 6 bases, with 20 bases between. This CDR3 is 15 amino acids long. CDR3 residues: CASSARWSGAAEQYF. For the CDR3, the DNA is TGTGCCAGCAGCGCACGGTGGTCAGGGGCCGCCGAGCAGTACTTC.

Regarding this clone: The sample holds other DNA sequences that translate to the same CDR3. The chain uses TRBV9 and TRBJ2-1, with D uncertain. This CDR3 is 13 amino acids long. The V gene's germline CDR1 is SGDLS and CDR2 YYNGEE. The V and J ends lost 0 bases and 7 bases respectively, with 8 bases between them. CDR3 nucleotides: TGTGCCAGCAGCGTAGGTTTAGGGAATGAGCAGTTCTTC. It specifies CASSVGLGNEQFF.

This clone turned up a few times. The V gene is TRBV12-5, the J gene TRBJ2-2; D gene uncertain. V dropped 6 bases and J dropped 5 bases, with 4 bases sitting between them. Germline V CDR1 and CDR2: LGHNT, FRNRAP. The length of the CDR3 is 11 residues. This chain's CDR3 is CASGRTGELFF. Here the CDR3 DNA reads TGTGCTAGTGGGCGGACCGGGGAGCTGTTTTTT.

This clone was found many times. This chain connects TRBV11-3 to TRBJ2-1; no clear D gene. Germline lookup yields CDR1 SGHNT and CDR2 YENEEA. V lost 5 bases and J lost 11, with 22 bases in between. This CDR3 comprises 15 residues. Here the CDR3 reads CASSTLPASTSKQFF. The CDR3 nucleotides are TGTGCCAGCAGCACCCTCCCGGCATCGACCTCGAAGCAGTTCTTC. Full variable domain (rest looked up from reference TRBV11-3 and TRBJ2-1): EAGVVQSPRYKIIEKKQPVAFWCNPISGHNTLYWYLQNLGQGPELLIRYENEEAVDDSQLPKDRFSAERLKGVDSTLKIQPAELGDSAVYLCASSTLPASTSKQFFGPGTRLTVL.